These 2 T cell receptor beta chains were all obtained from the same sample, sequenced in a study of T cell responses to AZD1222 COVID-19 vaccine. Only in-frame clones appear in the TCRdb table, and some are missing; sequencing was by immunoSEQ multiplex PCR. The sample contains 100,000 or so clones, roughly nine tenths of which appear only once. Specimen: peripheral blood, collected on day 0 of AZD1222 vaccination. These receptor sequences come from an adult in good health.

V and J are TRBV5-4 and TRBJ1-4, with D hard to call. The germline V gene has CDR1 SGHNT and CDR2 YYREEE (reference sequence). The germline V and J ends were trimmed by 0 bases and 4 bases, with 4 bases remaining between them. The length of the CDR3 is 13 residues. CDR3 amino acids: CASSLALNEKLFF. The CDR3 bases are TGTGCCAGCAGCTTGGCCCTTAATGAAAAACTGTTTTTT.

This chain joins TRBV20-1 and TRBJ1-3, with D perhaps matching TRBD1 (6 bases). This CDR3 has 15 residues. CDR1 is DFQATT, CDR2 SNEGSKA, per germline (reference sequence). V gave up 3 bases and J gave up 2 bases, with 14 bases separating them. For the CDR3, the DNA is TGCAGTGCTAGTAGAGGGGGGGCTGCTGGAAACACCATATATTTT. Residues: CSASRGGAAGNTIYF.